The 10 T cell receptor beta chains reported below all come from one sample, sequenced in a study of cytomegalovirus exposure and HLA in healthy donors. PCR involved 60 Vbeta and 13 Jbeta primers. Method: immunoSEQ multiplex PCR; TCRdb's copy keeps in-frame clones and lacks some. The table includes about 130,000 clones, approximately 79% detected once. Sequencing used PBMCs. The receptors originated from a man aged 18 to 30 in good health and CMV-seropositive.

About this clone: Distinct nucleotide sequences in the sample also encode this CDR3. The chain carries TRBV7-3 and TRBJ2-1, with no clear D. CDR1 is SGHTA, CDR2 FQGTGA, per germline. The CDR3 loop spans 15 amino acids. The germline V and J ends were trimmed by 4 bases and 0 bases, with 10 bases remaining between them. In DNA, the CDR3 is TGTGCCAGCAGCTCAGCGCCTAGCTCCTACAATGAGCAGTTCTTC. Its translation: CASSSAPSSYNEQFF. Together with reference TRBV7-3 and TRBJ2-1, the CDR3 gives the full variable domain: GAGVSQTPSNKVTEKGKYVELRCDPISGHTALYWYRQSLGQGPEFLIYFQGTGAADDSGLPNDRFFAVRPEGSVSTLKIQRTERGDSAVYLCASSSAPSSYNEQFFGPGTRLTVL.

A remark on this clone: One end of the junction does not line up with germline, which may come from a read error. The chain recombines TRBV7-7 with TRBJ2-7; TRBD1 agrees at 9 bases. CDR1 is SSHAT, CDR2 FNYEAQ, per germline (reference sequence). The CDR3 contains 13 residues. The CDR3 DNA reads TGTGCTAGCAGCTCGGGACAGGGCAACGAGCAGTACTTC. This codes for CASSSGQGNEQYF.

This clone turned up a few times. This chain joins TRBV4-2 and TRBJ1-2; D uncertain. Per the germline V gene, CDR1 is LGHNA and CDR2 is YNFKEQ. V was clipped by 1 base and J by 0 bases, with 9 bases between them. The CDR3 is 15 residues long. CDR3: CASSQGQAPNYGYTF. CDR3 bases: TGTGCCAGCAGCCAAGGGCAGGCCCCTAACTATGGCTACACCTTC.

The rearrangement links TRBV28 to TRBJ1-4; D possibly corresponds to TRBD1 (5 bases). Per germline, CDR1 MDHEN and CDR2 SYDVKM. The CDR3 has 14 amino acids. V was shortened by 3 bases and J by 7 bases, with 12 bases between the two germline ends. CDR3 protein: CASSLRQGVEKLFF. The CDR3, as DNA: TGTGCCAGCAGTTTGCGCCAGGGTGTTGAAAAACTGTTTTTT.

About this clone itself: Mismatch with germline at one junction end may stem from a read error. This chain connects TRBV4-2 to TRBJ2-7; 9 bases agree with TRBD1. The CDR3 length is 14 residues. Germline V gene sequence: CDR1 LGHNA, CDR2 YNFKEQ. The chain's CDR3 is CASSRSGQGYEQHF. CDR3 in DNA: TGTGCCAGCAGCCGCTCGGGACAGGGCTACGAGCAGCACTTC.

The J gene is TRBJ1-1, the V gene TRBV28, with TRBD1 as a possible D gene (5 bases). CDR1 is MDHEN and CDR2 is SYDVKM in the germline V gene. V shed 1 base and J shed 4 bases, with 13 bases lying between them. There are 15 residues in the CDR3. In DNA, the CDR3 is TGTGCCAGCAGTTTATATAGGGGTGGCGGCACTGAAGCTTTCTTT. As protein: CASSLYRGGGTEAFF.

V gene TRBV10-2 combines with J gene TRBJ2-5; D possibly corresponds to TRBD2 (5 bases). The V and J ends lost 7 bases and 5 bases respectively, with 17 bases between them. The CDR3 consists of 14 residues. CDR1 is WSHSY and CDR2 is SAAADI in the germline V gene. The CDR3: CASNTNGRGETQYF. Written as DNA, the CDR3 is TGCGCCAGCAATACTAACGGACGAGGGGAGACCCAGTACTTC.

The chain links TRBV28 to TRBJ1-4, with 10 positions matching TRBD1. The ends lost 7 bases at V and 2 bases at J; junction bases unmatched: 7. Germline V gene data show CDR1 as MDHEN and CDR2 as SYDVKM. The length of the CDR3 is 16 residues. The DNA for the CDR3 is TGTGCCAGCACCGGGACAGGGGCGGTCACTAATGAAAAACTGTTTTTT. Its translation: CASTGTGAVTNEKLFF.

The V and J genes are TRBV29-1 and TRBJ1-5, with D perhaps TRBD1 (6 bases). Germline V CDR1 and CDR2: SQVTM, ANQGSEA. The V end was cut by 1 base, the J end by 7 bases, with 14 bases between. CDR3 length: 14 residues. CDR3 in amino acids: CSVEVLPGAQPQHF. The CDR3 bases are TGCAGCGTTGAAGTATTGCCAGGGGCGCAGCCCCAGCATTTT.

The chain links TRBV27 to TRBJ1-1; D is unresolved. CDR1 MNHEY and CDR2 SMNVEV come from the germline V gene (reference sequence). V was clipped by 10 bases and J by 6 bases, with 21 bases between them. The length of the CDR3 is 14 residues. CDR3 in DNA: TGTGCCACCCGAGGAACGGGGTGGTTCGCTGAAGCTTTCTTT. Amino acid sequence: CATRGTGWFAEAFF.